This passage covers 4 T cell receptor beta chains from one sample sequenced in a study of T-cell memory formation after mild COVID-19. TCRdb re-called the 5' RACE reads with MiXCR, one entry per CDR3 protein. The sample has fewer than 500,000 distinct CDR3 sequences, around a quarter seen once; the top ten hold around 12%. The sample taken for sequencing was PBMCs or a T cell subset sorted from them (not recorded which). The source of these receptors is an adult woman who had mild COVID-19 (a few samples of this study predate the infection). Cell type and time point are not known.

Only a few counts were recorded for this clonotype. The rearrangement joins TRBV5-6 to TRBJ2-1; D is perhaps TRBD2 (6 bases). The V gene's germline CDR1 is SGHDT and CDR2 YYEEEE. V gave up 4 bases and J gave up 7 bases, with 15 bases separating them. This CDR3 has 14 residues. CDR3 protein: CASSLPGGANEQFF. The CDR3 DNA sequence: TGTGCCAGCAGCCTACCCGGGGGTGCTAATGAGCAGTTCTTC.

The chain links TRBV6-6 to TRBJ2-3; 9 nucleotides line up with TRBD2. Germline V gene lookup returns CDR1 MNHNY and CDR2 SVGAGI (reference sequence). The V and J ends lost 6 bases and 1 base, in that order; junction bases with no gene match: 2. This CDR3 is built from 14 residues. In DNA form, the CDR3 reads TGTGCCAGCAGATCTAGCGGGGGCACAGATACGCAGTATTTT. It specifies CASRSSGGTDTQYF.

In this sample, this clonotype turned up a few times. V and J are TRBV6-4 and TRBJ2-1; the D gene is possibly TRBD2 (5 bases). Germline values: CDR1 MRHNA, CDR2 SNTAGT. V lost 5 bases to trimming and J lost 4 bases, with 15 bases between them. The CDR3 totals 15 residues. In DNA, the CDR3 is TGTGCCAGCAGTTCCAACCTTGGGGAGTACAATGAGCAGTTCTTC. Its protein product is CASSSNLGEYNEQFF.

The chain carries TRBV24-1 and TRBJ2-5, with 10 bases fitting TRBD2. The CDR3 is made up of 15 amino acids. Germline CDR1 is KGHDR and CDR2 is SFDVKD. J was trimmed by 1 base and V by 3 bases; bases with no gene match: 1. CDR3 DNA: TGTGCCACCAGTGATCGGACTAGCGGCCAAGAGACCCAGTACTTC. Its protein is CATSDRTSGQETQYF.